The next 11 T cell receptor beta chains were all read from a single sample in a study of cytomegalovirus exposure and HLA in healthy donors. Vbeta (60) and Jbeta (13) primers were used in the PCR. Clones were sequenced by immunoSEQ multiplex PCR, and TCRdb holds only the in-frame ones, with some missing. Counted here are roughly 200,000 clones, more than 65% occurring once; the ten biggest clones make up 1.5% to 1.7%. Sequencing was performed on PBMCs. The origin of the receptors is a girl between 10 and 17 years old in good health and CMV-seropositive.

The chain links TRBV4-3 to TRBJ1-1; tentatively, D is TRBD1 (5 bases). The CDR3 totals 14 residues. CDR1 and CDR2 (germline): LGHNA, YSLEER. V was cut by 1 base and J by 3 bases, with 9 bases left in between. The CDR3 DNA follows: TGCGCCAGCAGCCAAGGATTAGGGGACACTGAAGCTTTCTTT. Protein: CASSQGLGDTEAFF.

This chain links TRBV9 with TRBJ1-6; 7 bases are a match to TRBD1. CDR1 is SGDLS, CDR2 YYNGEE, per germline. The CDR3 extends over 15 amino acids. V was clipped by 0 bases and J by 8 bases; unmatched bases: 5. The CDR3 region has the DNA TGTGCCAGCAGCGTAGAGGGTCAGGGGGATTCACCCCTCCACTTT. As protein: CASSVEGQGDSPLHF. The whole variable domain, remainder taken from reference TRBV9 and TRBJ1-6, is DSGVTQTPKHLITATGQRVTLRCSPRSGDLSVYWYQQSLDQGLQFLIQYYNGEERAKGNILERFSAQQFPDLHSELNLSSLELGDSALYFCASSVEGQGDSPLHFGNGTRLTVT.

The gene calls are TRBV7-6 and TRBJ1-1, with a weak D call TRBD1 (5 bases). Germline V gives CDR1 SGHVS, CDR2 FNYEAQ. The CDR3 contains 13 residues. V was clipped by 3 bases and J by 0 bases, with 5 bases between them. The CDR3 nucleotides are TGTGCCAGCAGCTTCAGGGTGAACACTGAAGCTTTCTTT. It is translated as CASSFRVNTEAFF.

V and J are TRBV25-1 and TRBJ2-1; 7 nucleotides match TRBD1. CDR1 and CDR2 (germline): MGHDK, SYGVNS. The V segment lost 5 bases and the J segment 1 base; nucleotides outside the gene matches: 5. This CDR3 comprises 15 residues. CDR3 amino acids: CASSRGTVSYNEQFF. The DNA for the CDR3 is TGTGCCAGCAGTCGAGGGACAGTTTCCTACAATGAGCAGTTCTTC.

This clone was detected a few times. The chain couples TRBV2 to TRBJ1-5; tentative D call: TRBD1 (5 bases). The CDR3 runs to 13 residues. V gave up 6 bases and J gave up 0 bases, with 6 bases separating them. CDR1 SNHLY and CDR2 FYNNEI come from the germline V gene. The CDR3 loop is CASRDISNQPQHF. The CDR3 coding sequence is TGTGCCAGCAGGGACATTAGCAATCAGCCCCAGCATTTT.

This rearrangement joins TRBV6-5 to TRBJ1-2; D unclear. Trimming removed 0 bases at V and 3 bases at J, with 8 bases between. The germline CDR1 and CDR2 sequences are MNHEY and SVGAGI. The CDR3 runs to 14 residues. CDR3: CASSYSPQDYGYTF. CDR3 nucleotide sequence: TGTGCCAGCAGTTACTCTCCCCAGGACTATGGCTACACCTTC.

V usage is TRBV6-5 and J usage is TRBJ1-2, with 8 bases identical to TRBD1. With V trimmed by 5 bases and J by 5 bases, 4 bases remained unmatched. The CDR3 has 13 residues. Germline V CDR1 and CDR2: MNHEY, SVGAGI. The CDR3 DNA is TGTGCCAGCAGTAAGGGACAGGCGTATGGCTACACCTTC. It encodes CASSKGQAYGYTF.

The chain is built from TRBV19 and TRBJ2-3; D not resolved. Germline CDR1 is LNHDA and CDR2 is SQIVND (reference sequence). The CDR3 totals 15 residues. The germline V and J ends were trimmed by 3 bases and 0 bases, with 10 bases remaining between them. CDR3 coding DNA: TGTGCCAGTAGTATCCAGCAGACTAGCACAGATACGCAGTATTTT. This codes for CASSIQQTSTDTQYF.

This sequence joins TRBV13 and TRBJ2-5; tentatively, D is TRBD2 (6 bases). Germline V gene lookup returns CDR1 PRHDT and CDR2 FYEKMQ (reference sequence). V dropped 0 bases and J dropped 5 bases, with 10 bases sitting between them. The CDR3 totals 14 residues. The CDR3 nucleotides are TGTGCCAGCAGCTTAGGACTAGCTTGGGAGACCCAGTACTTC. As protein: CASSLGLAWETQYF.

This clone came up once. This rearrangement joins TRBV6-1 to TRBJ1-2; TRBD1 matches 7 bases. The trim removed 7 bases at V and 4 bases at J, leaving 3 bases unmatched. The CDR3 extends over 12 amino acids. Germline CDR1 and CDR2: MNHNS and SASEGT. CDR3 amino acids: CASNRGSYGYTF. The CDR3 DNA reads TGTGCCAGCAACAGGGGTAGCTATGGCTACACCTTC.

The gene calls are TRBV25-1 and TRBJ2-3, with unresolved D. Trimming removed 2 bases from V and 6 bases from J, with 6 bases in between. This CDR3 region has 12 residues. Germline V gene data show CDR1 as MGHDK and CDR2 as SYGVNS. In DNA form, the CDR3 reads TGTGCCAGCAGTGAACGCGCGGATACGCAGTATTTT. It encodes CASSERADTQYF.